The clone carrying this T cell receptor beta chain has just a few counts. What it binds is unknown. These data originate in a study of human T cells and chemical hapten exposure. Study at large: Patch testing was performed with 0.01% DPC on the upper back, with reading at 6 days.

Study-level results: Expanded TCRs produced significantly more large CDR3 similarity clusters than controls did. Donors were affected by alopecia, so their immune reaction might vary from that of healthy individuals.

The germline V gene has CDR1 LGHNA and CDR2 YNFKEQ. CDR3 length equals 20 residues. V trimming: 4 bases; J trimming: 0 bases; junction bases outside the gene matches: 14. In TCRdb, the RACE reads were re-called with MiXCR into one record per CDR3 protein. The table has roughly 70,000 distinct CDR3 sequences, 9.8% seen once. Time point denoted: patch test 1, 2 weeks after DPC sensitization. Treatment meaning: therapeutic diphenylcyclopropenone sensitization with weekly scalp DPC. Blood sampling preceded each patch test application. The chain is built from TRBV4-2 and TRBJ2-1, with 11 nucleotides matching TRBD2. Sequencing was performed on whole blood, taken in connection with sensitization to the hapten diphenylcyclopropenone (DPC). The origin of this receptor is a woman between 40 and 55 years old with alopecia areata. Some clones in this sample may be carry-over from other donors' samples. The CDR3 DNA reads as TGTGCCAGCAGCCTCTTAGCGGGGGGGGAGCTCTTTAGCTCCTACAATGAGCAGTTCTTC. Its translation is CASSLLAGGELFSSYNEQFF.